This TCR beta chain was profiled in a study of blood T cells in healthy people across ages. General observations from the study: In long-lived donors, naive CD4+ cell counts and diversity exceeded those of aged donors.

This CDR3 is 15 amino acids long. Per the germline V gene, CDR1 is SGDLS and CDR2 is YYNGEE. Trimming shortened V by 0 bases and J by 1 base, and 10 bases separated the two germline ends. This clonotype was counted once. The antigen remains undetermined. Combining a sample-barcoded 5' primer with a J-beta primer mix, a second PCR ran for about 7 to 11 cycles. MiXCR, applied by TCRdb to the 5' RACE reads, yields one record per CDR3 protein. The sample consists of roughly 930,000 distinct CDR3 sequences, about 48% of them appearing once. Isolation recovered at least 6 million PBMCs from every sample. The sequenced material came from blood. This TCR came from a man between 25 and 39 years old in good health. V usage is TRBV9 and J usage is TRBJ1-1; a weak D match, TRBD1 (5 bases). This CDR3 is CASSVDQGPNTEAFF. CDR3 nucleotide sequence: TGTGCCAGCAGCGTAGATCAGGGCCCGAACACTGAAGCTTTCTTT.